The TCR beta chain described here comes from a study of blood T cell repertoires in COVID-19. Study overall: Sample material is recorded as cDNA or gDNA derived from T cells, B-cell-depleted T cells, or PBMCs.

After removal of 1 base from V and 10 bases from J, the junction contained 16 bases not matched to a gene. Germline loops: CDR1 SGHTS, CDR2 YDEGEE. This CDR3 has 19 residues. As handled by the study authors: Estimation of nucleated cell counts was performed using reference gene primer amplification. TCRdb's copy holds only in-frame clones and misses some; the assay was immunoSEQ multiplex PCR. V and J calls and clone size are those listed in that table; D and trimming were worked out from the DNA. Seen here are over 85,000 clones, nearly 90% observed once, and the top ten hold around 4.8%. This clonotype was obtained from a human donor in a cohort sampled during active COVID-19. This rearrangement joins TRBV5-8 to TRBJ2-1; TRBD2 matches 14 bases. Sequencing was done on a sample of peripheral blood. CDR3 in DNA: TGTGCCAGCAGCTTGTCCCGGACGGGACTAGCGGGGGTGTCAGGCGAGCAGTTCTTC. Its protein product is CASSLSRTGLAGVSGEQFF.